The 30 T cell receptor beta chains reported below all come from one sample, sequenced in a study of blood T cell repertoires in COVID-19. The table came from immunoSEQ multiplex PCR; TCRdb's copy has only in-frame clones and leaves some out. The data contain roughly 87,000 clones, about nine tenths of them seen just once; the ten biggest clones take up under 0.6%. Sequencing was carried out using peripheral blood. The source of these receptors is a man aged 55 to 70 with acute or convalescent COVID-19.

This chain joins TRBV27 and TRBJ2-7; 11 bases align to TRBD1. This CDR3 is 14 amino acids long. Germline V CDR1 and CDR2: MNHEY, SMNVEV (reference sequence). Trimming removed 5 bases from V and 5 bases from J; junction bases left unmatched: 5. Written as DNA, the CDR3 is TGTGCCAGCAGTAACCGGGACAGGGGGAACGAGCAGTACTTC. Translated: CASSNRDRGNEQYF.

This chain connects TRBV14 to TRBJ2-7; D is perhaps TRBD2 (6 bases). In germline, CDR1 is SGHDN, CDR2 FVKESK. There are 15 residues in the CDR3. Trimming took off 2 bases at V and 2 bases at J, with 13 bases between the two ends. CDR3 amino acids: CASSQWGVPTYEQYF. The CDR3 DNA follows: TGTGCCAGCAGCCAATGGGGGGTTCCTACCTACGAGCAGTACTTC.

This CDR3 reads CASSDRTGSNEKLFF. The CDR3 coding sequence is TGTGCCAGCAGCGACAGGACAGGATCTAATGAAAAACTGTTTTTT. The V call is TRBV7-9, the J call TRBJ1-4, with 7 bases fitting TRBD1. The V and J ends lost 5 bases and 3 bases, in that order; junction bases with no gene match: 6. CDR1 SEHNR and CDR2 FQNEAQ come from the germline V gene (reference sequence). The CDR3 is 15 residues long.

V usage is TRBV19 and J usage is TRBJ1-4; 8 nucleotides match TRBD1. The ends lost 10 bases at V and 2 bases at J; junction bases unmatched: 6. The CDR3 spans 14 residues. CDR1 is LNHDA, CDR2 SQIVND, per germline (reference sequence). The DNA of the CDR3 is TGTGCCACCCGACAGGGGCAGACTAATGAAAAACTGTTTTTT. Residues: CATRQGQTNEKLFF.

V gene TRBV29-1 combines with J gene TRBJ2-7, with TRBD2 matching 13 bases. Germline lookup yields CDR1 SQVTM and CDR2 ANQGSEA. Trimming cost V 7 bases and J 6 bases; bases outside gene matches: 6. The CDR3 spans 13 residues. The CDR3: CSARTSGSFEQYF. The DNA of the CDR3 is TGCAGCGCAAGGACTAGCGGGAGTTTCGAGCAGTACTTC.

The chain recombines TRBV7-2 with TRBJ1-3; D call uncertain. V lost 5 bases and J 0 bases, leaving 8 bases between the germline ends. Germline V gene data show CDR1 as SGHTA and CDR2 as FQGNSA. This CDR3 spans 14 amino acids. The CDR3 DNA sequence: TGTGCCAGCAGCGTCGACATCTCTGGAAACACCATATATTTT. Protein product: CASSVDISGNTIYF. Full variable domain (remainder filled in from reference TRBV7-2 and TRBJ1-3): GAGVSQSPSNKVTEKGKDVELRCDPISGHTALYWYRQSLGQGLEFLIYFQGNSAPDKSGLPSDRFSAERTGGSVSTLTIQRTQQEDSAVYLCASSVDISGNTIYFGEGSWLTVV.

The chain is built from TRBV20-1 and TRBJ1-5; a weak D match, TRBD1 (6 bases). The CDR3 runs 18 residues. Per germline, CDR1 DFQATT and CDR2 SNEGSKA (reference sequence). Between the trimmed V and J ends, which lost 3 bases and 2 bases, there was a span of 23 bases. CDR3 nucleotides: TGCAGTGCTAGTCGAGACAGGACGATTTTGGATGGCAATCAGCCCCAGCATTTT. Translated, it gives CSASRDRTILDGNQPQHF.

The V call is TRBV24-1, the J call TRBJ1-1, with 7 bases that match TRBD1. The ends lost 4 bases at V and 1 base at J; junction bases unmatched: 20. CDR1 and CDR2 from the germline V gene are KGHDR and SFDVKD. CDR3 length equals 20 residues. The CDR3 spells CATSEAGGGTADIRNTEAFF. The DNA for the CDR3 is TGTGCCACCAGTGAGGCGGGAGGTGGGACAGCTGATATCCGGAACACTGAAGCTTTCTTT.

V usage is TRBV15 and J usage is TRBJ2-2; TRBD2 aligns across 8 bases. V lost 5 bases, J lost 6 bases, and 11 bases stayed unmatched. CDR1 LNHNV and CDR2 YYDKDF come from the germline V gene (reference sequence). This CDR3 comprises 16 residues. The CDR3 region is CATSQLTSGWAGELFF. CDR3 coding DNA: TGTGCCACCAGCCAACTAACTAGCGGTTGGGCCGGGGAGCTGTTTTTT.

The genes are TRBV6-6 and TRBJ1-1; 7 bases are shared with TRBD1. The V gene end was trimmed by 5 bases and the J gene end by 4 bases; junction bases not matched to a gene: 13. The CDR3 loop spans 16 amino acids. CDR1 is MNHNY and CDR2 is SVGAGI in the germline V gene (reference sequence). The CDR3 DNA is TGTGCCAGCAGTCGACGCCAGGGGGTTGTACGCACTGAAGCTTTCTTT. Translating gives CASSRRQGVVRTEAFF.

Written as DNA, the CDR3 is TGTGCCAGTAGTGTCGACAGGGGCAGCCAAGAGACCCAGTACTTC. Translated: CASSVDRGSQETQYF. The chain uses TRBV19 and TRBJ2-5; 8 bases fit TRBD1. The germline CDR1 and CDR2 sequences are LNHDA and SQIVND (reference sequence). V shed 5 bases and J 1 base; nucleotides not matched to a gene: 6. The CDR3 runs 15 residues.

The chain is built from TRBV11-3 and TRBJ2-5, with 11 bases identical to TRBD2. Germline V gene lookup returns CDR1 SGHNT and CDR2 YENEEA. V shed 4 bases and J 1 base; nucleotides not matched to a gene: 5. CDR3 length equals 16 residues. Written as DNA, the CDR3 is TGTGCCAGCAGCTCAGGACTAGCGGGTCCCCAAGAGACCCAGTACTTC. Protein: CASSSGLAGPQETQYF. The full variable domain, rest sourced from reference TRBV11-3 and TRBJ2-5, is EAGVVQSPRYKIIEKKQPVAFWCNPISGHNTLYWYLQNLGQGPELLIRYENEEAVDDSQLPKDRFSAERLKGVDSTLKIQPAELGDSAVYLCASSSGLAGPQETQYFGPGTRLLVL.

The chain is built from TRBV3-1 (or the pseudogene TRBV3-2) and TRBJ2-2, with 16 bases matching TRBD2. The CDR3 totals 17 residues. The germline CDR1 and CDR2 sequences are LGHDT and YNNKEL (reference sequence). Losses at the gene ends were 2 bases for V and 6 bases for J; bases not matched to a gene: 3. For the CDR3, the DNA is TGTGCCAGCAGCCAAAGGGGACTAGCGGGAGGGCCCGGGGAGCTGTTTTTT. This translates into CASSQRGLAGGPGELFF.

V gene TRBV24-1 combines with J gene TRBJ2-3; D remains unclear. Looked up from germline, CDR1 is KGHDR and CDR2 is SFDVKD. V was trimmed by 4 bases and J by 2 bases, leaving 6 bases between them. This CDR3 has 13 residues. The CDR3 loop is CATSETPTDTQYF. CDR3 sequence (DNA): TGTGCCACCAGTGAGACTCCCACAGATACGCAGTATTTT.

The chain has TRBV4-1 and TRBJ1-4; D call uncertain. Trimming removed 0 bases at V and 8 bases at J, with 13 bases between. The V gene's germline CDR1 is MGHRA and CDR2 YSYEKL. There are 15 residues in the CDR3. The CDR3 DNA reads TGCGCCAGCAGCCAAGAGTTAAAAGGGAGCGAAAAACTGTTTTTT. It yields the protein CASSQELKGSEKLFF.

The chain employs TRBV6-6 and TRBJ1-3, with 9 bases identical to TRBD1. The CDR3 spans 14 residues. The J segment lost 7 bases and the V segment lost 4 bases, leaving 5 bases of the junction unmatched. Germline V CDR1 and CDR2: MNHNY, SVGAGI (reference sequence). This CDR3 reads CASSSPDRGNTIYF. In DNA, the CDR3 is TGTGCCAGCAGTTCACCGGACAGGGGCAACACCATATATTTT.

The genes are TRBV6-4 and TRBJ1-6, with 9 bases fitting TRBD1. The ends lost 6 bases at V and 7 bases at J; junction bases unmatched: 4. This CDR3 has 14 residues. The germline CDR1 and CDR2 sequences are MRHNA and SNTAGT. The CDR3 is CASSRGQGNSPLHF. The CDR3 DNA follows: TGTGCCAGCAGCCGGGGACAGGGAAATTCACCCCTCCACTTT.

This sequence joins TRBV7-9 and TRBJ1-4; unclear D gene. Per germline, CDR1 SEHNR and CDR2 FQNEAQ (reference sequence). The CDR3 is made up of 13 amino acids. V gave up 5 bases and J gave up 4 bases, with 8 bases separating them. CDR3 sequence reads: CASSGRDNEKLFF. As DNA, the CDR3 is TGTGCCAGCAGCGGGCGGGATAATGAAAAACTGTTTTTT.

The genes are TRBV24-1 and TRBJ1-2; D gene ambiguous. The CDR3 totals 12 residues. Germline V gene lookup returns CDR1 KGHDR and CDR2 SFDVKD. V was trimmed by 3 bases and J by 4 bases, leaving 5 bases between them. Here the CDR3 reads CATSDRSYGYTF. The CDR3 DNA is TGTGCCACCAGTGATCGGAGCTATGGCTACACCTTC.

The rearrangement links TRBV5-1 to TRBJ1-2, with D tentatively TRBD1 (5 bases). V was trimmed by 4 bases and J by 1 base, leaving 17 bases between them. The CDR3 runs to 16 residues. Germline CDR1 SGHRS, CDR2 YFSETQ. The CDR3 DNA follows: TGCGCCAGCAGCGCCAGTACAGGTCGCGGTAACTATGGCTACACCTTC. Translating gives CASSASTGRGNYGYTF.

The chain has TRBV27 and TRBJ1-1; perhaps TRBD1 as D (5 bases). Germline V gives CDR1 MNHEY, CDR2 SMNVEV (reference sequence). V dropped 6 bases and J dropped 2 bases, with 10 bases sitting between them. This CDR3 has 13 amino acids. The CDR3 coding sequence is TGTGCCAGCAGCCCCAGGGCTAACACTGAAGCTTTCTTT. This gives the protein CASSPRANTEAFF.

This clone was observed a handful of times. The chain has TRBV19 and TRBJ1-2; D unresolved. The V end was cut by 6 bases, the J end by 0 bases, with 14 bases between. The length of the CDR3 is 15 residues. Germline assignment: CDR1 LNHDA and CDR2 SQIVND (reference sequence). The CDR3 here is CASRTTTLANYGYTF. CDR3 nucleotides: TGTGCCAGTAGAACAACAACCCTAGCTAACTATGGCTACACCTTC.

The J gene is TRBJ2-7, the V gene TRBV5-1; TRBD2 agrees at 15 bases. V dropped 1 base and J dropped 6; count of bases not matched to a gene: 8. The CDR3 sequence is 17 residues long. Germline lookup yields CDR1 SGHRS and CDR2 YFSETQ. The CDR3 coding sequence is TGCGCCAGCAGCTTGTGGACTAGCGGGAGGGCCTCCCGCGAGCAGTACTTC. It encodes CASSLWTSGRASREQYF.

The V gene is TRBV7-8, the J gene TRBJ2-3; tentatively, D is TRBD2 (5 bases). The germline V gene has CDR1 SGHVS and CDR2 FQNEAQ. This CDR3 has 14 residues. V gave up 0 bases and J gave up 2 bases, with 6 bases separating them. CDR3 region: CASSLAGDTDTQYF. The CDR3 DNA reads TGTGCCAGCAGCTTAGCGGGAGACACAGATACGCAGTATTTT.

The chain carries TRBV11-2 and TRBJ1-2; 7 bases fit TRBD1. Trimming at V came to 5 bases and at J to 3 bases, leaving 12 bases not matched to a gene. From germline, CDR1 is SGHAT and CDR2 FQNNGV. The CDR3 runs to 16 residues. CDR3 DNA: TGTGCCAGCAGCGGGCGTCGGGACAGAGGGGACTATGGCTACACCTTC. It specifies CASSGRRDRGDYGYTF.

This clone was found a few times. V is TRBV2 and J is TRBJ2-7, with a weak D call TRBD2 (6 bases). Germline CDR1 SNHLY, CDR2 FYNNEI. This CDR3 comprises 13 residues. Trimming removed 7 bases from V and 3 bases from J, with 13 bases in between. The CDR3 sequence is CASNTGTVYEQYF. DNA for the CDR3: TGTGCCAGCAATACCGGGACTGTCTACGAGCAGTACTTC.

The chain couples TRBV18 to TRBJ2-1; 10 positions match TRBD1. CDR3 size: 15 residues. Germline loops: CDR1 KGHSH, CDR2 LQKENI. The J segment lost 7 bases and the V segment lost 4 bases, leaving 7 bases of the junction unmatched. CDR3 in amino acids: CASSLGQGFGNEQFF. The CDR3 DNA reads as TGTGCCAGCTCACTGGGACAGGGGTTTGGAAATGAGCAGTTCTTC.

This chain joins TRBV3-1 (or the pseudogene TRBV3-2) and TRBJ1-2; maybe TRBD1 (6 bases). The V gene lost 4 bases and the J gene lost 4 bases, with 10 bases spanning the gap. Germline CDR1 is LGHDT and CDR2 is YNNKEL (reference sequence). The CDR3 is made up of 13 amino acids. CDR3 loop: CASSLRGGYGYTF. The CDR3 nucleotides are TGTGCCAGCAGCCTCAGGGGTGGCTATGGCTACACCTTC.

The rearrangement joins TRBV6-5 to TRBJ1-2; TRBD1 agrees at 7 bases. This CDR3 comprises 13 residues. V dropped 6 bases and J dropped 4; count of bases not matched to a gene: 5. Germline CDR1 is MNHEY and CDR2 is SVGAGI. The CDR3 DNA follows: TGTGCCAGCAGATTGGGACAGCTCTATGGCTACACCTTC. This translates into CASRLGQLYGYTF.

The chain links TRBV20-1 to TRBJ2-1; D uncertain. The CDR3 sequence is 11 residues long. Germline-derived CDR1 and CDR2 are DFQATT and SNEGSKA (reference sequence). Trimming stripped 6 bases from V and 1 base from J, with 4 bases between. The CDR3 DNA sequence: TGCAGTGCCAATTCCTACAATGAGCAGTTCTTC. Amino acid sequence: CSANSYNEQFF.